Listed below are T cell receptor beta chains from one sample, sequenced in a study of T cell responses to AZD1222 COVID-19 vaccine. The data were produced by immunoSEQ multiplex PCR, yet TCRdb's version contains in-frame clones alone and is incomplete. Of 84,000 or so clones listed, roughly nine tenths are singletons. This sample comprised peripheral blood, obtained on day 0 of AZD1222 vaccination. These TCRs come from an adult in good health. Both conserved end residues are part of each CDR3. The order of the fields is CDR3 protein, V gene, CDR3 length, J gene.

CASSLVGTQNTGELFF TRBV5-1 16 TRBJ2-2
CASSQGAGVSKNEQFF TRBV3-1/TRBV3-2 16 TRBJ2-1
CASSKGKWGGEKLFF TRBV11-2 15 TRBJ1-4
CASSLMAGGPRETQYF TRBV28 16 TRBJ2-5
CASSRGQGSYGYTF TRBV25-1 14 TRBJ1-2
CASSSPGDTRSNTEAFF TRBV28 17 TRBJ1-1
CSVPTGAGGGAGELFF TRBV29-1 16 TRBJ2-2
CASRRTSHGDTQYF TRBV10-1 14 TRBJ2-3
CSVGTATYEQYF TRBV29-1 12 TRBJ2-7
CASSARAGALTDTQYF TRBV5-5 16 TRBJ2-3
CASSDGTLDYYEQYF TRBV6-1 15 TRBJ2-7
CASSLVLAGVTGELFF TRBV7-6 16 TRBJ2-2
CASRSTGLGSGNTIYF TRBV28 16 TRBJ1-3
CSVQGLNEQFF TRBV29-1 11 TRBJ2-1
CVRTPGTHSTDTQYF TRBV7-5 15 TRBJ2-3
CSVVVGLGYEQYF TRBV29-1 13 TRBJ2-7
CASALGIGIEDGYTF TRBV6-5 15 TRBJ1-2
CASSQTTVAVQGDEQFF TRBV14 17 TRBJ2-1
CASRPDRAGQPQHF TRBV2 14 TRBJ1-5
CASSELGTGGAYEQYF TRBV6-1 16 TRBJ2-7
CASSHRTGGGDEQFF TRBV9 15 TRBJ2-1
CAIRGDRTNYGYTF TRBV10-3 14 TRBJ1-2
CASSPRGGAREQYF TRBV28 14 TRBJ2-7
CASSLAMRGAYGYTF TRBV7-2 15 TRBJ1-2
CASSQDSGEKLFF TRBV3-1/TRBV3-2 13 TRBJ1-4
CASSLQGWYSPLHF TRBV28 14 TRBJ1-6
CASTNEGNTEAFF TRBV6-5 13 TRBJ1-1
CASSLSTRSPLHF TRBV27 13 TRBJ1-6
CASSFGGETYEQYF TRBV5-1 14 TRBJ2-7
CASSHPGQAVTEAFF TRBV27 15 TRBJ1-1
CASSPTGGGMSSGANVLTF TRBV4-2 19 TRBJ2-6
CASSQERFGELFF TRBV4-2 13 TRBJ2-2
CASTGSYNSPLHF TRBV6-5 13 TRBJ1-6
CASSLDRTYEQYF TRBV5-5 13 TRBJ2-7
CAWSGVWAYEQYF TRBV30 13 TRBJ2-7
CASSLGSYNEQFF TRBV5-1 13 TRBJ2-1
CATSRDISREAFF TRBV15 13 TRBJ1-1
CASSQDSLALDTQYF TRBV4-1 15 TRBJ2-3
CASSLLSLGTAGDTQYF TRBV28 17 TRBJ2-3
CASSREHEQFF TRBV7-3 11 TRBJ2-1
CASSHPTGGFYNEQFF TRBV5-4 16 TRBJ2-1
CASSPSGPGGLNEKLFF TRBV28 17 TRBJ1-4
CASSKSRQATNYGYTF TRBV27 16 TRBJ1-2
CASSLMGQRYNEQFF TRBV5-5 15 TRBJ2-1
CASSSPSSGSTDTQYF TRBV28 16 TRBJ2-3